Presented here are 27 T cell receptor beta chains from one specimen sequenced in a study of response to subunit inactivated influenza vaccine. Using its own MiXCR run on the RT-PCR reads, TCRdb lists one record per CDR3 protein. Of hundreds of thousands of distinct CDR3 sequences listed, approximately 15% are singletons. This material consisted of PBMCs from blood, taken roughly 2 weeks before vaccination. Every receptor here comes from a man aged 45-60 years who received an inactivated influenza vaccine.

This clonotype has only a few counts. The chain uses TRBV20-1 and TRBJ2-1; 7 positions match TRBD1. The J segment lost 2 bases and the V segment lost 8 bases, leaving 6 bases of the junction unmatched. Germline loops: CDR1 DFQATT, CDR2 SNEGSKA (reference sequence). The CDR3 runs 13 residues. The CDR3 DNA is TGCAGTACCCTCGGGACAGCCTACAATGAGCAGTTCTTC. It is translated as CSTLGTAYNEQFF.

This clonotype was seen at least ten times. The CDR3 here is CASSLWGRGSSYEQYF. CDR3 coding DNA: TGTGCCAGCAGCTTATGGGGGAGAGGGAGCTCCTACGAGCAGTACTTC. V usage is TRBV7-2 and J usage is TRBJ2-7; D might be TRBD1 or TRBD2, each matching 5 bases. CDR3 length: 16 amino acids. Looked up from germline, CDR1 is SGHTA and CDR2 is FQGNSA. V was trimmed by 2 bases and J by 0 bases, leaving 14 bases between them.

This clonotype has a single count. A junction end diverges from the germline sequence, so it may reflect a read error. V is TRBV20-1 and J is TRBJ2-7; D gene ambiguous. This CDR3 region has 14 residues. Per the germline V gene, CDR1 is DFQATT and CDR2 is SNEGSKA (reference sequence). CDR3 amino acids: CSARARRSSYEHYF. Here the CDR3 DNA reads TGCAGTGCTAGAGCCCGGAGAAGCTCCTACGAGCACTACTTC.

This clonotype was seen more than once but under ten times. J is TRBJ2-5 and V is TRBV5-1; TRBD1 might be the D (6 bases). The CDR3 covers 15 residues. V shed 2 bases and J shed 1 base, with 12 bases lying between them. Germline V gene data show CDR1 as SGHRS and CDR2 as YFSETQ. The CDR3 sequence: CASSLGGQTQETQYF. CDR3 bases: TGCGCCAGCAGCTTAGGGGGACAAACCCAAGAGACCCAGTACTTC. Drawing the rest from reference TRBV5-1 and TRBJ2-5, the complete variable domain is KAGVTQTPRYLIKTRGQQVTLSCSPISGHRSVSWYQQTPGQGLQFLFEYFSETQRNKGNFPGRFSGRQFSNSRSEMNVSTLELGDSALYLCASSLGGQTQETQYFGPGTRLLVL.

This clonotype was observed many times. The chain recombines TRBV4-2 with TRBJ2-3, with D possibly TRBD2 on 5 matching bases. Trimming removed 1 base at V and 4 bases at J, with 15 bases between. The V gene's germline CDR1 is LGHNA and CDR2 YNFKEQ. The CDR3 is made up of 16 amino acids. CDR3 bases: TGTGCCAGCAGCCAAGCGGGAATTGGGTCGTCAGATACGCAGTATTTT. Protein: CASSQAGIGSSDTQYF.

The chain employs TRBV9 and TRBJ2-3; 9 bases map to TRBD2. The V gene's germline CDR1 is SGDLS and CDR2 YYNGEE. The trim removed 2 bases at V and 3 bases at J, leaving 4 bases unmatched. The CDR3 contains 15 residues. The CDR3, as DNA: TGTGCCAGCAGCGTTAGCGGGAGATCGACAGATACGCAGTATTTT. Translation gives CASSVSGRSTDTQYF.

This clonotype appeared many times. J is TRBJ2-1 and V is TRBV28; 12 bases fit TRBD2. Germline V gives CDR1 MDHEN, CDR2 SYDVKM. V trimming: 4 bases; J trimming: 7 bases; junction bases outside the gene matches: 8. CDR3 length equals 16 residues. The CDR3 region is CASSSTGLAGTNEQFF. The CDR3 nucleotides read TGTGCCAGCAGTTCGACGGGACTAGCGGGTACGAATGAGCAGTTCTTC.

This sequence joins TRBV4-2 and TRBJ2-3; possibly TRBD2 for D (6 bases). V lost 2 bases and J 5 bases, leaving 17 bases between the germline ends. The CDR3 extends over 16 amino acids. The germline V gene encodes CDR1 LGHNA and CDR2 YNFKEQ. The DNA of the CDR3 is TGTGCCAGCAGCCAATTGCGGGACGTTTGGAGAGATACGCAGTATTTT. As protein: CASSQLRDVWRDTQYF.

CDR3 DNA: TGTGCCAGCAGTCAACGACAGCATGCTAACTATGGCTACACCTTC. Residues: CASSQRQHANYGYTF. The chain couples TRBV12-3 or TRBV12-4 to TRBJ1-2, with D tentatively TRBD1 (5 bases). V was trimmed by 5 bases and J by 0 bases, leaving 13 bases between them. The CDR3 loop spans 15 amino acids.

In its sample, this clonotype was seen many times. DNA of the CDR3: TGCGCCAGCAGGGGACAGGGTCTGACCGGGGAGCTGTTTTTT. This translates into CASRGQGLTGELFF. The chain recombines TRBV5-1 with TRBJ2-2; TRBD1 agrees at 9 bases. In germline, CDR1 is SGHRS, CDR2 YFSETQ. V was clipped by 5 bases and J by 5 bases; unmatched bases: 4. The CDR3 extends over 14 amino acids.

This clonotype was detected ten times or more. The chain has TRBV20-1 and TRBJ2-7; TRBD1 might be the D (6 bases). The germline CDR1 and CDR2 sequences are DFQATT and SNEGSKA (reference sequence). The CDR3 runs to 11 residues. The germline V and J ends were trimmed by 4 bases and 3 bases, with 7 bases remaining between them. The CDR3 coding sequence is TGCAGTGCTATCAGGGGCTACGAGCAGTACTTC. Translation: CSAIRGYEQYF.

This clonotype has ten or more counts. The chain links TRBV5-1 to TRBJ2-2; no reliable D call. The CDR3 contains 14 residues. Trimming removed 4 bases from V and 1 base from J, with 8 bases in between. Germline assignment: CDR1 SGHRS and CDR2 YFSETQ. The CDR3 region has the DNA TGCGCCAGCAGCGTTGCAGGGAACACCGGGGAGCTGTTTTTT. Amino acid sequence: CASSVAGNTGELFF.

This chain uses TRBV7-6 with TRBJ2-7; 11 bases align to TRBD1. Trimming removed 5 bases from V and 5 bases from J; junction bases left unmatched: 8. The CDR3 is 15 residues long. In germline, CDR1 is SGHVS, CDR2 FNYEAQ. The CDR3 region has the DNA TGTGCCAGCAGCAAAGGACAGGGGGCGAGCGACGAGCAGTACTTC. It translates to CASSKGQGASDEQYF.

The rearrangement links TRBV4-2 to TRBJ2-7, with TRBD1 matching 10 bases. Trimming took 0 bases from V and 4 from J; bases not matched to a gene: 3. The CDR3 runs to 15 residues. Germline CDR1 is LGHNA and CDR2 is YNFKEQ. CDR3 amino acids: CASSQETGGDYEQYF. In DNA, the CDR3 is TGTGCCAGCAGCCAAGAGACAGGGGGCGATTACGAGCAGTACTTC.

The chain uses TRBV20-1 and TRBJ2-3; 8 bases are a match to TRBD2. The CDR3 spans 14 residues. Germline assignment: CDR1 DFQATT and CDR2 SNEGSKA (reference sequence). After removal of 3 bases from V and 3 bases from J, the junction contained 5 bases not matched to a gene. Here the CDR3 DNA reads TGCAGTGCTAGGGAAGCGGGGGCTACAGATACGCAGTATTTT. It translates to CSAREAGATDTQYF.

There are many counts of this clonotype. This sequence joins TRBV27 and TRBJ1-1, with D unclear. The CDR3 is 14 residues long. Trimming removed 3 bases from V and 0 bases from J, with 8 bases in between. CDR1 is MNHEY and CDR2 is SMNVEV in the germline V gene (reference sequence). The CDR3 sequence: CASSFSILNTEAFF. The CDR3 region has the DNA TGTGCCAGCAGTTTCAGCATACTGAACACTGAAGCTTTCTTT.

The rearrangement joins TRBV29-1 to TRBJ2-7, with 7 bases fitting TRBD1. V lost 3 bases to trimming and J lost 0 bases; unmatched junction nucleotides: 5. Germline V gives CDR1 SQVTM, CDR2 ANQGSEA. This CDR3 spans 14 amino acids. The CDR3 coding sequence is TGCAGCGTTGATTCAGGGGGTAACTCCTACGAGCAGTACTTC. Protein sequence: CSVDSGGNSYEQYF.

This clonotype occurred many times. The chain employs TRBV7-8 and TRBJ2-2; D is unclear. This CDR3 comprises 12 residues. With 1 base removed from V and 16 bases from J, the gap between germline ends came to 13 bases. The germline CDR1 and CDR2 sequences are SGHVS and FQNEAQ. The CDR3 nucleotides are TGTGCCAGCAGCTTAGGGGCGGACCCCCAGTTTTTT. Amino acid sequence: CASSLGADPQFF.

This clonotype was counted between two and nine times. This rearrangement joins TRBV10-3 to TRBJ2-7, with 13 bases lining up with TRBD2. V gave up 6 bases and J gave up 2 bases; unmatched junction bases: 10. The CDR3 totals 17 residues. Per germline, CDR1 ENHRY and CDR2 SYGVKD. The CDR3 DNA is TGTGCCATCAGCCTCGGCCGGGGACTAGCGGGAACCTACGAGCAGTACTTC. It yields the protein CAISLGRGLAGTYEQYF.

This clonotype was seen ten or more times. The V call is TRBV5-1, the J call TRBJ1-6, with TRBD1 matching 7 bases. The CDR3 totals 13 residues. CDR1 is SGHRS, CDR2 YFSETQ, per germline. V dropped 4 bases and J dropped 6; count of bases not matched to a gene: 1. The CDR3 coding sequence is TGCGCCAGCAGCGACAGGGTTAATTCACCCCTCCACTTT. Its translation: CASSDRVNSPLHF.

This clonotype turned up a few times. The chain carries TRBV3-1 and TRBJ2-2; 12 bases map to TRBD2. The germline CDR1 and CDR2 sequences are LGHDT and YNNKEL (reference sequence). The J segment lost 1 base and the V segment lost 5 bases, leaving 14 bases of the junction unmatched. CDR3 length equals 20 residues. The DNA of the CDR3 is TGTGCCAGCAGCTTGGTCGGACTAGCGGGGACGATCCTGAACACCGGGGAGCTGTTTTTT. This codes for CASSLVGLAGTILNTGELFF.

This clonotype was counted a few times. The gene calls are TRBV29-1 and TRBJ2-7, with 7 bases matching TRBD1. V gave up 2 bases and J gave up 6 bases; unmatched junction bases: 7. The CDR3 is made up of 13 amino acids. The germline CDR1 and CDR2 sequences are SQVTM and ANQGSEA. The CDR3 bases are TGCAGCGTTGAAAAGAGACAGGGCGGCGAGCAGTACTTC. Translating gives CSVEKRQGGEQYF.

This clonotype was counted a few times. J is TRBJ2-1 and V is TRBV10-3; no clear D gene. The length of the CDR3 is 15 residues. Trimming took 2 bases from V and 0 from J, leaving 8 bases between them. The germline V gene has CDR1 ENHRY and CDR2 SYGVKD. CDR3 bases: TGTGCCATCAGTGAGGCACAGACCTCCTACAATGAGCAGTTCTTC. Translated, it gives CAISEAQTSYNEQFF.

The table lists this clonotype with a few counts. The genes are TRBV7-2 and TRBJ2-4; 7 bases are a match to TRBD1. Germline V lookup: CDR1 SGHTA, CDR2 FQGNSA. This CDR3 has 15 residues. The ends lost 5 bases at V and 4 bases at J; junction bases unmatched: 8. This chain's CDR3 is CASSPTGNIKNIQYF. In DNA, the CDR3 is TGTGCCAGCAGCCCGACAGGGAATATTAAAAACATTCAGTACTTC.

This clonotype was detected only a few times. The CDR3 nucleotides are TGTGCCAGCAGCTTAGGTCATTGGCAGGCCAACAATGAGCAGTTCTTC. Its translation is CASSLGHWQANNEQFF. The V and J genes are TRBV7-9 and TRBJ2-1; D is ambiguous. Germline CDR1 reads SEHNR; CDR2 reads FQNEAQ (reference sequence). The CDR3 is 16 amino acids. Trimming removed 1 base from V and 5 bases from J, with 15 bases in between.

The gene calls are TRBV5-6 and TRBJ2-1; 16 positions match TRBD2. CDR3 size: 20 residues. V gave up 4 bases and J gave up 1 base; unmatched junction bases: 11. Germline V lookup: CDR1 SGHDT, CDR2 YYEEEE. CDR3 DNA sequence: TGTGCCAGCAGCCCGGTCCCGGGACTAGCGGGAGGGCCTTCCTACAATGAGCAGTTCTTC. It yields the protein CASSPVPGLAGGPSYNEQFF.

This clonotype was counted between two and nine times. The V call is TRBV5-1, the J call TRBJ2-7, with D hard to call. The CDR3 totals 13 residues. Trimming shortened V by 2 bases and J by 6 bases, and 12 bases separated the two germline ends. From germline, CDR1 is SGHRS and CDR2 YFSETQ. CDR3 DNA sequence: TGCGCCAGCAGCTTTAAGGGATCGGGCGAGCAGTACTTC. This translates into CASSFKGSGEQYF. Variable domain in full (rest from reference TRBV5-1 and TRBJ2-7): KAGVTQTPRYLIKTRGQQVTLSCSPISGHRSVSWYQQTPGQGLQFLFEYFSETQRNKGNFPGRFSGRQFSNSRSEMNVSTLELGDSALYLCASSFKGSGEQYFGPGTRLTVT.